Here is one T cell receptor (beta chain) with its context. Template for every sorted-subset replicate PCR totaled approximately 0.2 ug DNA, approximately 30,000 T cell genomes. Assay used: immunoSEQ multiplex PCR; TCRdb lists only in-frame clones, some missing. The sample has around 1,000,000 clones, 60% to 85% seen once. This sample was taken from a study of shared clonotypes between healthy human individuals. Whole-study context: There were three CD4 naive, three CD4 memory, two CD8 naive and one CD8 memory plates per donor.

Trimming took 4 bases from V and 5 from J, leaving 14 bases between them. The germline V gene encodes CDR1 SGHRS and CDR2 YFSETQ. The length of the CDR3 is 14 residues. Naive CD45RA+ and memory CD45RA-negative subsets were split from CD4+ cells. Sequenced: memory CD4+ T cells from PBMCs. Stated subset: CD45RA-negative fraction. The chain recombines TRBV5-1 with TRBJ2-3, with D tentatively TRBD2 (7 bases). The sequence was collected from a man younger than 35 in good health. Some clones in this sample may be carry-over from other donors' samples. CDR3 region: CASSPGGRGDTQYF. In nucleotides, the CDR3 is TGCGCCAGCAGCCCCGGGGGGCGCGGAGATACGCAGTATTTT.